The next 30 T cell receptor beta chains were all read from a single sample in a study of T cells in Graves' hyperthyroidism and ophthalmopathy. The CDR3 regions of TCR beta were amplified from RNA transcripts. HTBI primers were used for first-round RT-PCR of the TCR CDR3. TCRdb re-derived calls from the multiplex PCR reads in MiXCR, one entry per CDR3 protein. Here the sample spans around 430,000 distinct CDR3 sequences, about 15% being singletons. Sample: blood. The origin of the receptors is a woman in her thirties with Graves' hyperthyroidism.

There are a few counts of this clonotype. This rearrangement joins TRBV10-3 to TRBJ1-2, with D unclear. V was clipped by 3 bases and J by 11 bases, with 13 bases between them. This CDR3 is built from 12 residues. From germline, CDR1 is ENHRY and CDR2 SYGVKD. Here the CDR3 DNA reads TGTGCCATCAGTGAATTTCAGGAGTTTTACACCTTC. Its protein product is CAISEFQEFYTF.

This clonotype was detected ten times or more. The rearrangement joins TRBV5-1 to TRBJ2-7; 10 bases match TRBD1. The CDR3 runs 13 residues. Germline V lookup: CDR1 SGHRS, CDR2 YFSETQ. Losses at the gene ends were 6 bases for V and 6 bases for J; bases not matched to a gene: 6. Here the CDR3 DNA reads TGCGCCAGCAAGAGGGACAGGGGAGTCGAGCAGTACTTC. Protein product: CASKRDRGVEQYF.

This clonotype was found many times. The chain uses TRBV30 and TRBJ1-4; D perhaps matches TRBD1 (6 bases). The germline V gene encodes CDR1 GTSNPN and CDR2 SVGIG (reference sequence). Trimming took off 0 bases at V and 2 bases at J, with 10 bases between the two ends. The CDR3 loop spans 15 amino acids. CDR3 sequence (DNA): TGTGCCTGGAGTGTACAGGGCCGGACTAATGAAAAACTGTTTTTT. Amino acid sequence: CAWSVQGRTNEKLFF.

The gene calls are TRBV29-1 and TRBJ2-5; D may be TRBD2 (6 bases). Germline CDR1 reads SQVTM; CDR2 reads ANQGSEA. This CDR3 spans 13 amino acids. V lost 5 bases and J 5 bases, leaving 15 bases between the germline ends. Here the CDR3 DNA reads TGCAGCGTTCTAGGGGCGGCGGGGGAGACCCAGTACTTC. Protein product: CSVLGAAGETQYF.

This clonotype was seen a handful of times. The rearrangement joins TRBV30 to TRBJ2-1, with 10 bases that match TRBD2. This CDR3 has 15 amino acids. In germline, CDR1 is GTSNPN, CDR2 SVGIG (reference sequence). The J segment lost 8 bases and the V segment lost 0 bases, leaving 7 bases of the junction unmatched. The CDR3 DNA reads as TGTGCCTGGAGTGTTGGGCTAGCGGGAGTTTATGAGCAGTTCTTC. Encoded protein: CAWSVGLAGVYEQFF.

The CDR3 spells CSAELAAGYEQYF. The CDR3 DNA follows: TGCAGTGCTGAGCTAGCGGCAGGCTACGAGCAGTACTTC. V gene TRBV20-1 combines with J gene TRBJ2-7; TRBD2 matches at 7 bases. V lost 5 bases, J lost 3 bases, and 7 bases stayed unmatched. Per the germline V gene, CDR1 is DFQATT and CDR2 is SNEGSKA (reference sequence). The length of the CDR3 is 13 residues.

There are a few counts of this clonotype. The chain employs TRBV3-1 and TRBJ1-6; D remains ambiguous. Looked up from germline, CDR1 is LGHDT and CDR2 is YNNKEL (reference sequence). The CDR3 contains 13 residues. Trimming left V 3 bases short and J 10 bases short, with 10 bases between. DNA of the CDR3: TGTGCCAGCAGCCAGGGGAGCCAATCACCCCTCCACTTT. Translating gives CASSQGSQSPLHF.

A remark on this clonotype: A clone one base away is much larger, so this may be a read error. The rearrangement links TRBV12-3 or TRBV12-4 to TRBJ1-4; 7 positions agree with TRBD1. CDR3 size: 15 residues. V shed 6 bases and J 8 bases; nucleotides not matched to a gene: 12. Here the CDR3 DNA reads TGTGCCAGCAGCCGACAGGGCCTCTCTAGGGAAAAACTGTTTTTT. It codes for CASSRQGLSREKLFF.

This sequence joins TRBV9 and TRBJ1-2; 7 bases agree with TRBD1. The J segment lost 13 bases and the V segment lost 3 bases, leaving 6 bases of the junction unmatched. CDR3 length: 11 amino acids. Germline V gene data show CDR1 as SGDLS and CDR2 as YYNGEE. The DNA of the CDR3 is TGTGCCAGCAGCGGACAGGGCCAGCTCACCTTC. Protein: CASSGQGQLTF.

This clonotype occurred many times. The chain joins TRBV29-1 to TRBJ1-2; 8 nucleotides match TRBD1. CDR3 length: 15 amino acids. V lost 2 bases to trimming and J lost 5 bases; unmatched junction nucleotides: 10. CDR1 and CDR2 from the germline V gene are SQVTM and ANQGSEA. The chain's CDR3 is CSVEPSTGEVYGYTF. As DNA, the CDR3 is TGCAGCGTTGAACCCTCGACAGGGGAAGTTTATGGCTACACCTTC.

V is TRBV10-3 and J is TRBJ2-7; 10 nucleotides match TRBD2. With 2 bases clipped from V and 4 bases from J, the junction kept 5 bases outside the gene matches. The CDR3 runs 15 residues. Germline V gives CDR1 ENHRY, CDR2 SYGVKD. The CDR3 is CAISESSSGSYEQYF. The CDR3 DNA sequence: TGTGCCATCAGTGAGAGTTCTAGCGGGAGTTACGAGCAGTACTTC.

In this sample, this clonotype turned up many times. The genes are TRBV2 and TRBJ2-4; D may be TRBD2 (6 bases). Trimming cost V 8 bases and J 0 bases, with 20 bases left between them. The CDR3 runs 17 residues. CDR1 is SNHLY and CDR2 is FYNNEI in the germline V gene. This CDR3 reads CASWRPLADLAKNIQYF. The CDR3 DNA follows: TGTGCCAGCTGGCGGCCCTTAGCGGACCTAGCCAAAAACATTCAGTACTTC.

The chain is built from TRBV20-1 and TRBJ2-7; 13 bases match TRBD2. The junction had 6 bases not matched to a gene; V was cut back by 2 bases and J by 5 bases. The germline V gene has CDR1 DFQATT and CDR2 SNEGSKA (reference sequence). The length of the CDR3 is 15 residues. CDR3 sequence reads: CSARRTSGSPDEQYF. CDR3 coding DNA: TGCAGTGCTAGACGGACTAGCGGGAGTCCCGACGAGCAGTACTTC.

This clonotype was seen a few times. The V gene is TRBV9, the J gene TRBJ2-2; D unclear. The CDR3 totals 13 residues. CDR1 is SGDLS, CDR2 YYNGEE, per germline. Trimming shortened V by 0 bases and J by 6 bases, and 6 bases separated the two germline ends. CDR3 sequence reads: CASSVDQAGELFF. The CDR3 DNA sequence: TGTGCCAGCAGCGTAGATCAAGCCGGGGAGCTGTTTTTT.

CDR3 in amino acids: CASSLDRLGDSTDTQYF. In DNA form, the CDR3 reads TGCGCCAGCAGCTTGGATCGTTTGGGGGACAGCACAGATACGCAGTATTTT. The V and J genes are TRBV5-1 and TRBJ2-3; D might be TRBD1 or TRBD2, each matching 5 bases. The germline V and J ends were trimmed by 0 bases and 0 bases, with 14 bases remaining between them. CDR3 length: 17 amino acids. Per germline, CDR1 SGHRS and CDR2 YFSETQ.

This clonotype has at least ten counts. The chain combines TRBV28 with TRBJ2-7, with D perhaps matching TRBD1 (6 bases). The germline CDR1 and CDR2 sequences are MDHEN and SYDVKM. CDR3 length: 15 amino acids. V lost 1 base to trimming and J lost 2 bases, with 12 bases between them. CDR3 region: CASSLSSGAAYEQYF. CDR3 DNA sequence: TGTGCCAGCAGTTTATCGTCAGGGGCCGCCTACGAGCAGTACTTC.

The chain couples TRBV14 to TRBJ2-3; D is perhaps TRBD2 (5 bases). V gave up 2 bases and J gave up 2 bases, with 17 bases separating them. The CDR3 has 17 residues. Germline CDR1 SGHDN, CDR2 FVKESK. The CDR3 coding sequence is TGTGCCAGCAGCCAACCTACTAGAAGCGGTAACACAGATACGCAGTATTTT. The encoded protein is CASSQPTRSGNTDTQYF.

This clonotype has at least ten counts. The chain employs TRBV6-2 or TRBV6-3 and TRBJ2-3, with 10 bases matching TRBD2. Germline V gene data show CDR1 as MNHEY and CDR2 as SVGEGT. This CDR3 spans 17 amino acids. V dropped 2 bases and J dropped 0; count of bases not matched to a gene: 5. The CDR3 sequence is CASSYATSGTSTDTQYF. CDR3 nucleotides: TGTGCCAGCAGTTACGCTACTAGCGGGACTAGCACAGATACGCAGTATTTT.

This clonotype was counted a few times. This rearrangement joins TRBV7-9 to TRBJ2-7; D not certain. The CDR3 spans 12 residues. The V gene lost 5 bases and the J gene lost 5 bases, with 10 bases spanning the gap. Germline lookup yields CDR1 SEHNR and CDR2 FQNEAQ (reference sequence). The CDR3 sequence is CASSQLTNEQYF. CDR3 DNA: TGTGCCAGCAGCCAGTTGACAAACGAGCAGTACTTC.

This clonotype was counted at least ten times. The rearrangement joins TRBV30 to TRBJ1-3; no clear D. The CDR3 covers 12 residues. With 0 bases removed from V and 8 bases from J, the gap between germline ends came to 8 bases. Germline assignment: CDR1 GTSNPN and CDR2 SVGIG (reference sequence). DNA of the CDR3: TGTGCCTGGAGTGTACAAGGTTACACCATATATTTT. This encodes CAWSVQGYTIYF.

CDR3 residues: CASSGGLNTEAFF. The CDR3 nucleotides read TGCGCCAGCAGCGGGGGCCTGAACACTGAAGCTTTCTTT. The rearrangement uses TRBV5-1 and TRBJ1-1; perhaps TRBD1 as D (6 bases). V dropped 4 bases and J dropped 0 bases, with 7 bases sitting between them. Germline-derived CDR1 and CDR2 are SGHRS and YFSETQ. CDR3 size: 13 residues.

This clonotype was seen a handful of times. The chain employs TRBV28 and TRBJ1-1, with D possibly TRBD1 on 5 matching bases. Trimming shortened V by 8 bases and J by 1 base, and 11 bases separated the two germline ends. CDR1 and CDR2 from the germline V gene are MDHEN and SYDVKM. This CDR3 comprises 13 residues. CDR3 sequence: CASFGGKNTEAFF. The CDR3 bases are TGTGCCAGCTTTGGGGGAAAGAACACTGAAGCTTTCTTT.

The chain recombines TRBV20-1 with TRBJ2-6; 8 bases align to TRBD1. Germline values: CDR1 DFQATT, CDR2 SNEGSKA (reference sequence). Trimming removed 6 bases from V and 4 bases from J; junction bases left unmatched: 14. The CDR3 is 17 amino acids. The CDR3 nucleotides are TGCAGTGCCTTGGCATATGACAGGGGACCCGGGGCCAACGTCCTGACTTTC. Amino acid sequence: CSALAYDRGPGANVLTF.

This chain connects TRBV5-1 to TRBJ2-3; 8 positions match TRBD2. CDR1 is SGHRS and CDR2 is YFSETQ in the germline V gene. This CDR3 spans 15 amino acids. The V segment lost 1 base and the J segment 2 bases; nucleotides outside the gene matches: 3. The CDR3 loop is CASSLPLAATDTQYF. CDR3 in DNA: TGCGCCAGCAGCTTGCCACTAGCGGCCACAGATACGCAGTATTTT. Drawing the rest from reference TRBV5-1 and TRBJ2-3, the complete variable domain is KAGVTQTPRYLIKTRGQQVTLSCSPISGHRSVSWYQQTPGQGLQFLFEYFSETQRNKGNFPGRFSGRQFSNSRSEMNVSTLELGDSALYLCASSLPLAATDTQYFGPGTRLTVL.

This clonotype was counted many times. The chain links TRBV19 to TRBJ2-1; D might be TRBD1 or TRBD2, each matching 5 bases. CDR3 length: 16 amino acids. V lost 7 bases to trimming and J lost 7 bases, with 23 bases between them. Germline V CDR1 and CDR2: LNHDA, SQIVND (reference sequence). For the CDR3, the DNA is TGTGCCAGTACCCCCTACGGCCAGGGTACGGGGAATGAGCAGTTCTTC. As protein: CASTPYGQGTGNEQFF.

V gene TRBV7-9 combines with J gene TRBJ1-5; D uncertain. Deletions cut 1 base from V and 7 bases from J, with 14 bases between. Germline V gene lookup returns CDR1 SEHNR and CDR2 FQNEAQ (reference sequence). CDR3 length: 15 residues. CDR3 region: CASSLGGRFGQPQHF. CDR3 DNA sequence: TGTGCCAGCAGCTTAGGGGGTCGGTTCGGGCAGCCCCAGCATTTT.

This clonotype showed up just a few times. This chain uses TRBV20-1 with TRBJ1-2; no clear D gene. Germline V gene sequence: CDR1 DFQATT, CDR2 SNEGSKA (reference sequence). This CDR3 contains 13 residues. Trimming shortened V by 0 bases and J by 2 bases, and 7 bases separated the two germline ends. The CDR3 is CSARDVKNYGYTF. The CDR3 DNA follows: TGCAGTGCTAGAGATGTAAAGAACTATGGCTACACCTTC.

This chain links TRBV14 with TRBJ1-1; D remains unclear. The CDR3 covers 14 residues. Trimming left V 5 bases short and J 7 bases short, with 17 bases between. Germline V gene data show CDR1 as SGHDN and CDR2 as FVKESK. CDR3 DNA: TGTGCCAGCAGCGCCGGTAGGGAGGGAGGTGAAGCTTTCTTT. This sequence encodes CASSAGREGGEAFF.

This clonotype was seen a handful of times. The chain uses TRBV10-1 and TRBJ2-2; TRBD2 is a possible D gene (6 bases). The length of the CDR3 is 15 residues. Germline V lookup: CDR1 WNHNN, CDR2 SYGVQD (reference sequence). The ends were cut back, 4 bases at V and 1 base at J, with 10 bases in the middle. The chain's CDR3 is CASSVRRENTGELFF. The CDR3 DNA is TGCGCCAGCAGTGTAAGGCGGGAGAACACCGGGGAGCTGTTTTTT.

Many counts were recorded for this clonotype. V usage is TRBV20-1 and J usage is TRBJ2-1; tentatively, D is TRBD2 (6 bases). The CDR3 length is 16 residues. Germline loops: CDR1 DFQATT, CDR2 SNEGSKA (reference sequence). V was trimmed by 6 bases and J by 0 bases, leaving 18 bases between them. CDR3 in DNA: TGCAGTGCGATCCACCGCGGAGGGCCCTCCTACAATGAGCAGTTCTTC. The encoded protein is CSAIHRGGPSYNEQFF.